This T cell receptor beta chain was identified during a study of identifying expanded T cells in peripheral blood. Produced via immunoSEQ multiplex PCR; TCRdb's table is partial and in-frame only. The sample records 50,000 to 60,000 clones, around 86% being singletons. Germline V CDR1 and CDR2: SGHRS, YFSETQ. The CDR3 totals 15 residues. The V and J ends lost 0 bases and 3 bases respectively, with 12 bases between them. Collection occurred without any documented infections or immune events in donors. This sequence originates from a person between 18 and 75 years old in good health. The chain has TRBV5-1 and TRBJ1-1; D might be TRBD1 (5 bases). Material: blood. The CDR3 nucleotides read TGCGCCAGCAGCTTGGCGGGACGGTCCGACACTGAAGCTTTCTTT. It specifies CASSLAGRSDTEAFF. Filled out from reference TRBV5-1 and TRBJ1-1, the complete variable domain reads KAGVTQTPRYLIKTRGQQVTLSCSPISGHRSVSWYQQTPGQGLQFLFEYFSETQRNKGNFPGRFSGRQFSNSRSEMNVSTLELGDSALYLCASSLAGRSDTEAFFGQGTRLTVV.